This TCR beta chain was obtained from a study of blood T cell repertoires in COVID-19. In the study's own analysis: Estimation of nucleated cell counts relied on the amplification of reference gene primers. TCRdb's table, derived via immunoSEQ multiplex PCR, lists solely in-frame clones and lacks some. D and trimming come from the DNA, and the V and J calls and clone size come from that table. The data show roughly 24,000 clones, approximately 88% seen once. This clone was found once. CDR3 length: 15 amino acids. With 5 bases clipped from V and 5 bases from J, the junction kept 6 bases outside the gene matches. Germline V gene data show CDR1 as SGHTA and CDR2 as FQGNSA.

The receptor was derived from a woman in her sixties or seventies with active COVID-19. The chain uses TRBV7-2 and TRBJ2-5; 12 nucleotides line up with TRBD1. Sequencing was done on a sample of peripheral blood. The CDR3 DNA sequence: TGTGCCAGCAGCCCCGGGACAGGGGGCGTTGAGACCCAGTACTTC. Translated: CASSPGTGGVETQYF.